The 25 T cell receptor beta chains reported below all come from one sample, sequenced in a study of T cell changes during pregnancy in multiple sclerosis. Libraries were prepared by immunoSEQ multiplex PCR; TCRdb keeps only in-frame clonotypes and omits some of them. The sample contains over 45,000 clones, 70% to 90% of which appear only once. This specimen consisted of peripheral blood, obtained after pregnancy. The receptors come from a female donor with multiple sclerosis, enrolled in a pregnancy study.

V and J are TRBV5-1 and TRBJ1-5; tentatively, D is TRBD1 (6 bases). V shed 7 bases and J shed 3 bases, with 17 bases lying between them. This CDR3 comprises 15 residues. Germline V lookup: CDR1 SGHRS, CDR2 YFSETQ. CDR3 protein: CASLRARDTNQPQHF. CDR3 sequence (DNA): TGCGCCAGCCTCAGAGCCCGGGACACCAATCAGCCCCAGCATTTT. The whole variable domain, remainder taken from reference TRBV5-1 and TRBJ1-5, is KAGVTQTPRYLIKTRGQQVTLSCSPISGHRSVSWYQQTPGQGLQFLFEYFSETQRNKGNFPGRFSGRQFSNSRSEMNVSTLELGDSALYLCASLRARDTNQPQHFGDGTRLSIL.

The J gene is TRBJ2-5, the V gene TRBV9; 7 bases line up with TRBD1. The germline V gene has CDR1 SGDLS and CDR2 YYNGEE. There are 13 residues in the CDR3. Losses at the gene ends were 4 bases for V and 3 bases for J; bases not matched to a gene: 3. CDR3 coding DNA: TGTGCCAGCAGCTATGGGACAGAAGAGACCCAGTACTTC. Its protein product is CASSYGTEETQYF. The full variable domain, completed using reference TRBV9 and TRBJ2-5, is DSGVTQTPKHLITATGQRVTLRCSPRSGDLSVYWYQQSLDQGLQFLIQYYNGEERAKGNILERFSAQQFPDLHSELNLSSLELGDSALYFCASSYGTEETQYFGPGTRLLVL.

The J gene is TRBJ1-1, the V gene TRBV11-2; D might be TRBD1 (6 bases). The germline CDR1 and CDR2 sequences are SGHAT and FQNNGV. Trimming removed 7 bases at V and 1 base at J, with 13 bases between. The CDR3 totals 14 residues. The CDR3 sequence: CASTTGHWNTEAFF. The CDR3, as DNA: TGTGCCAGCACCACGGGACACTGGAACACTGAAGCTTTCTTT.

The rearrangement uses TRBV28 and TRBJ1-6; 8 bases align to TRBD1. The CDR3 is 15 amino acids. The germline gives CDR1 MDHEN, CDR2 SYDVKM. With V trimmed by 5 bases and J by 9 bases, 9 bases remained unmatched. The CDR3 spells CASSVEGQGFSPLHF. CDR3 bases: TGTGCCAGCAGTGTAGAAGGACAGGGCTTTTCACCCCTCCACTTT.

V usage is TRBV9 and J usage is TRBJ1-4; 7 positions agree with TRBD1. Germline V gene data show CDR1 as SGDLS and CDR2 as YYNGEE. The V segment lost 0 bases and the J segment 4 bases; nucleotides outside the gene matches: 0. The CDR3 has 14 amino acids. The CDR3 DNA reads as TGTGCCAGCAGCGTAGGACAGGGTAATGAAAAACTGTTTTTT. Translated: CASSVGQGNEKLFF.

The rearrangement uses TRBV11-2 and TRBJ2-2; 7 bases line up with TRBD2. The CDR3 contains 18 residues. Germline V gives CDR1 SGHAT, CDR2 FQNNGV. With 7 bases clipped from V and 1 base from J, the junction kept 15 bases outside the gene matches. The CDR3 here is CASNLDIGVAGNTGELFF. DNA for the CDR3: TGTGCCAGCAACCTCGATATTGGGGTAGCGGGGAACACCGGGGAGCTGTTTTTT. Complete variable domain (other parts from reference TRBV11-2 and TRBJ2-2): EAGVAQSPRYKIIEKRQSVAFWCNPISGHATLYWYQQILGQGPKLLIQFQNNGVVDDSQLPKDRFSAERLKGVDSTLKIQPAKLEDSAVYLCASNLDIGVAGNTGELFFGEGSRLTVL.

V usage is TRBV5-1 and J usage is TRBJ2-1; D might be TRBD2 (6 bases). Looked up from germline, CDR1 is SGHRS and CDR2 is YFSETQ. The CDR3 runs 13 residues. Trimming pared 7 bases from V and 6 bases from J, leaving 14 bases between. The chain's CDR3 is CASRERVSNEQFF. The CDR3 DNA is TGCGCCAGCCGGGAGAGGGTCTCCAATGAGCAGTTCTTC.

This chain uses TRBV7-2 with TRBJ2-3; TRBD1 matches at 7 bases. There are 15 residues in the CDR3. The J segment lost 14 bases and the V segment lost 2 bases, leaving 16 bases of the junction unmatched. CDR1 is SGHTA and CDR2 is FQGNSA in the germline V gene. The CDR3 spells CASSLSSQGSLSLYF. CDR3 in DNA: TGTGCCAGCAGCTTATCCTCACAGGGGTCCCTATCACTGTATTTT.

The genes are TRBV19 and TRBJ2-7; 8 nucleotides agree with TRBD1. CDR1 is LNHDA and CDR2 is SQIVND in the germline V gene (reference sequence). The CDR3 covers 15 residues. J lost 2 bases, V lost 4 bases, and 7 bases had no gene match. CDR3 region: CASSTGQGKAYEQYF. The CDR3 DNA reads TGTGCCAGTAGTACCGGACAGGGCAAGGCCTACGAGCAGTACTTC.

This clone has only one observation. The rearrangement joins TRBV18 to TRBJ2-3, with D uncertain. Germline V gives CDR1 KGHSH, CDR2 LQKENI. Trimming cost V 2 bases and J 2 bases, with 11 bases left between them. The CDR3 loop spans 15 amino acids. The CDR3 region is CASSPGSSSTDTQYF. The CDR3 DNA reads TGTGCCAGCTCACCAGGCAGTTCGTCCACAGATACGCAGTATTTT.

J is TRBJ2-5 and V is TRBV5-4; 9 bases align to TRBD2. Unmatched junction bases numbered 9, after V lost 1 base and J lost 5 bases. CDR1 and CDR2 from the germline V gene are SGHNT and YYREEE (reference sequence). This CDR3 has 16 amino acids. As DNA, the CDR3 is TGTGCCAGCAGCTTGTCTAGCGGGGCCCTAGATGAGACCCAGTACTTC. It is translated as CASSLSSGALDETQYF. Combining the CDR3 with reference TRBV5-4 and TRBJ2-5 gives the whole variable domain ETGVTQSPTHLIKTRGQQVTLRCSSQSGHNTVSWYQQALGQGPQFIFQYYREEENGRGNFPPRFSGLQFPNYSSELNVNALELDDSALYLCASSLSSGALDETQYFGPGTRLLVL.

The CDR3 sequence is CASSTPEEKLFF. CDR3 coding DNA: TGTGCCAGCAGTACCCCGGAGGAAAAACTGTTTTTT. The chain links TRBV6-6 to TRBJ1-4; D remains ambiguous. Deletions cut 5 bases from V and 8 bases from J, with 9 bases between. This CDR3 comprises 12 residues. Looked up from germline, CDR1 is MNHNY and CDR2 is SVGAGI (reference sequence).

This sequence joins TRBV28 and TRBJ1-5, with D possibly TRBD1 on 6 matching bases. The CDR3 is made up of 14 amino acids. Between the trimmed V and J ends, which lost 6 bases and 0 bases, there was a span of 9 bases. Germline CDR1 and CDR2: MDHEN and SYDVKM. The CDR3 reads CASRTGFSNQPQHF. The CDR3, as DNA: TGTGCCAGCAGAACAGGGTTTAGCAATCAGCCCCAGCATTTT. The complete variable domain, with remaining parts taken from reference TRBV28 and TRBJ1-5, reads DVKVTQSSRYLVKRTGEKVFLECVQDMDHENMFWYRQDPGLGLRLIYFSYDVKMKEKGDIPEGYSVSREKKERFSLILESASTNQTSMYLCASRTGFSNQPQHFGDGTRLSIL.

This clone was detected once. The J gene is TRBJ2-3, the V gene TRBV20-1; D not certain. Germline lookup yields CDR1 DFQATT and CDR2 SNEGSKA (reference sequence). Trimming removed 3 bases at V and 6 bases at J, with 7 bases between. The CDR3 totals 11 residues. Here the CDR3 reads CSARRSDTQYF. In nucleotides, the CDR3 is TGCAGTGCTAGGCGTTCGGATACGCAGTATTTT.

This sequence joins TRBV7-3 and TRBJ1-5, with D perhaps TRBD1 (5 bases). Germline CDR1 SGHTA, CDR2 FQGTGA. The V gene lost 2 bases and the J gene lost 12 bases, with 11 bases spanning the gap. The length of the CDR3 is 12 residues. CDR3 residues: CASSLDRGHQHF. CDR3 in DNA: TGTGCCAGCAGCTTAGATCGAGGACACCAGCATTTT.

This chain connects TRBV2 to TRBJ2-3, with D possibly being TRBD2 (7 bases). Per the germline V gene, CDR1 is SNHLY and CDR2 is FYNNEI. Deletions cut 10 bases from V and 1 base from J, with 12 bases between. CDR3 size: 13 residues. This CDR3 is CAKGGAGTDTQYF. CDR3 nucleotides: TGTGCCAAGGGGGGGGCCGGCACAGATACGCAGTATTTT.

The J gene is TRBJ1-2, the V gene TRBV5-1, with D possibly TRBD1 on 6 matching bases. This CDR3 comprises 15 residues. V was clipped by 4 bases and J by 8 bases, with 21 bases between them. Germline CDR1 reads SGHRS; CDR2 reads YFSETQ. The CDR3 DNA reads TGCGCCAGCAGCCCGACAGGCCTGGGGGGGTACGGCTACACCTTC. It is translated as CASSPTGLGGYGYTF.

V and J are TRBV7-6 and TRBJ1-6; 7 nucleotides line up with TRBD1. The CDR3 length is 16 residues. Unmatched junction bases numbered 4, after V lost 1 base and J lost 4 bases. The germline V gene encodes CDR1 SGHVS and CDR2 FNYEAQ. The CDR3 nucleotides are TGTGCCAGCAGCTTAGAGGGGACAGCATATAATTCACCCCTCCACTTT. As protein: CASSLEGTAYNSPLHF. Together with reference TRBV7-6 and TRBJ1-6, the CDR3 gives the full variable domain: GAGVSQSPRYKVTKRGQDVALRCDPISGHVSLYWYRQALGQGPEFLTYFNYEAQQDKSGLPNDRFSAERPEGSISTLTIQRTEQRDSAMYRCASSLEGTAYNSPLHFGNGTRLTVT.

This sequence joins TRBV7-2 and TRBJ1-4; no reliable D call. The CDR3 is made up of 15 amino acids. Germline lookup yields CDR1 SGHTA and CDR2 FQGNSA. V lost 4 bases and J lost 2, with 11 bases in between. CDR3 amino acids: CASSSWSSTNEKLFF. CDR3 bases: TGTGCCAGCAGCTCATGGTCCAGTACTAATGAAAAACTGTTTTTT.

The chain links TRBV7-2 to TRBJ1-4; D is ambiguous. The CDR3 runs to 13 residues. Trimming cost V 3 bases and J 3 bases, with 5 bases left between them. The germline CDR1 and CDR2 sequences are SGHTA and FQGNSA. CDR3 sequence (DNA): TGTGCCAGCAGCTTGAGGGCTAATGAAAAACTGTTTTTT. It codes for CASSLRANEKLFF.

This chain uses TRBV4-1 with TRBJ1-3; no firm D call. There are 15 residues in the CDR3. The germline V gene encodes CDR1 MGHRA and CDR2 YSYEKL. V shed 0 bases and J shed 4 bases, with 10 bases lying between them. The CDR3 nucleotides are TGCGCCAGCAGCCAAGATCCGCTCAGGGGAAACACCATATATTTT. Its protein product is CASSQDPLRGNTIYF.

This chain connects TRBV5-1 to TRBJ2-3, with 8 positions matching TRBD2. V gave up 7 bases and J gave up 0 bases; unmatched junction bases: 7. Germline V gene sequence: CDR1 SGHRS, CDR2 YFSETQ. The CDR3 is 15 residues long. In nucleotides, the CDR3 is TGCGCCAGCCACGGCGCGGGGGGTAGCACAGATACGCAGTATTTT. This gives the protein CASHGAGGSTDTQYF. Using reference TRBV5-1 and TRBJ2-3 for the parts outside the CDR3, the full variable domain is KAGVTQTPRYLIKTRGQQVTLSCSPISGHRSVSWYQQTPGQGLQFLFEYFSETQRNKGNFPGRFSGRQFSNSRSEMNVSTLELGDSALYLCASHGAGGSTDTQYFGPGTRLTVL.

The CDR3 reads CASSGDFNNEQFF. CDR3 in DNA: TGTGCCAGCAGTGGGGACTTTAACAATGAGCAGTTCTTC. The rearrangement uses TRBV2 and TRBJ2-1, with D possibly TRBD2 on 6 matching bases. This CDR3 comprises 13 residues. CDR1 SNHLY and CDR2 FYNNEI come from the germline V gene. V lost 4 bases to trimming and J lost 5 bases, with 9 bases between them. The full variable domain, completed using reference TRBV2 and TRBJ2-1, is EPEVTQTPSHQVTQMGQEVILRCVPISNHLYFYWYRQILGQKVEFLVSFYNNEISEKSEIFDDQFSVERPDGSNFTLKIRSTKLEDSAMYFCASSGDFNNEQFFGPGTRLTVL.

The chain carries TRBV18 and TRBJ2-5; 11 bases match TRBD2. The length of the CDR3 is 15 residues. Germline loops: CDR1 KGHSH, CDR2 LQKENI. The junction had 4 bases not matched to a gene; V was cut back by 3 bases and J by 4 bases. Written as DNA, the CDR3 is TGTGCCAGCTCACCTGGGACTAGCGGAAGAGAGACCCAGTACTTC. Residues: CASSPGTSGRETQYF.

The chain is built from TRBV6-5 and TRBJ2-3; possible D gene TRBD1, 6 bases. The CDR3 sequence is 14 residues long. Trimming shortened V by 8 bases and J by 4 bases, and 16 bases separated the two germline ends. CDR1 and CDR2 from the germline V gene are MNHEY and SVGAGI. CDR3 DNA sequence: TGTGCCAGCCGCAGGGGTACGAGGGCAGATACGCAGTATTTT. It specifies CASRRGTRADTQYF.